One and the same sample provided the 11 T cell receptor beta chains below, sequenced in a study of blood T cell repertoires in COVID-19. The data were produced by immunoSEQ multiplex PCR, yet TCRdb's version contains in-frame clones alone and is incomplete. The repertoire consists of 100,000 or so clones, with approximately 91% occurring once and the leading ten covering roughly 0.97%. Sequencing was performed on peripheral blood. Receptors originate from a man aged 60 to 75 with acute or convalescent COVID-19.

This chain connects TRBV6-6 to TRBJ1-2; 8 positions agree with TRBD1. V shed 5 bases and J 3 bases; nucleotides not matched to a gene: 26. Germline values: CDR1 MNHNY, CDR2 SVGAGI (reference sequence). The CDR3 totals 21 residues. This chain's CDR3 is CASSPDRGRALRLVDYYGYTF. The CDR3 DNA is TGTGCCAGCAGTCCAGACAGGGGCAGGGCTTTGAGGCTGGTAGATTACTATGGCTACACCTTC.

A few counts support this clone. This chain links TRBV7-8 with TRBJ1-2; TRBD1 aligns across 7 bases. Germline values: CDR1 SGHVS, CDR2 FQNEAQ. The J segment lost 5 bases and the V segment lost 5 bases, leaving 8 bases of the junction unmatched. CDR3 length: 14 residues. This CDR3 reads CASSPGGGRYGYTF. CDR3 DNA: TGTGCCAGCAGCCCGGGAGGGGGCAGATATGGCTACACCTTC.

The chain employs TRBV5-1 and TRBJ2-2; 8 positions match TRBD2. V lost 3 bases to trimming and J lost 6 bases; unmatched junction nucleotides: 4. This CDR3 spans 14 amino acids. From germline, CDR1 is SGHRS and CDR2 YFSETQ. CDR3 residues: CASSYQAGAGELFF. Written as DNA, the CDR3 is TGCGCCAGCAGCTACCAAGCGGGAGCCGGGGAGCTGTTTTTT.

The J gene is TRBJ2-7, the V gene TRBV6-2 or TRBV6-3, with D perhaps TRBD2 (6 bases). In germline, CDR1 is MNHEY, CDR2 SVGEGT. V was shortened by 4 bases and J by 2 bases, with 12 bases between the two germline ends. The CDR3 is 14 residues long. The CDR3 sequence is CASSLSGLPYEQYF. As DNA, the CDR3 is TGTGCCAGCAGTTTATCGGGACTCCCCTACGAGCAGTACTTC.

The chain combines TRBV6-5 with TRBJ1-4; no firm D call. CDR1 MNHEY and CDR2 SVGAGI come from the germline V gene. Trimming took off 8 bases at V and 7 bases at J, with 14 bases between the two ends. The CDR3 has 13 residues. CDR3 coding DNA: TGTGCCAGCCGACGGGAAATTGGTGAAAAACTGTTTTTT. It codes for CASRREIGEKLFF.

This chain joins TRBV6-5 and TRBJ2-7; 8 nucleotides match TRBD2. V lost 6 bases to trimming and J lost 0 bases; unmatched junction nucleotides: 7. Germline V gene lookup returns CDR1 MNHEY and CDR2 SVGAGI. This CDR3 has 15 amino acids. CDR3 nucleotides: TGTGCCAGCAGAGATAGCGGGATTAGCTCCTACGAGCAGTACGTC. Amino acids: CASRDSGISSYEQYV.

V and J are TRBV30 and TRBJ2-5, with D possibly matching TRBD2 (5 bases). CDR3 length: 12 amino acids. Germline CDR1 GTSNPN, CDR2 SVGIG (reference sequence). The ends were cut back, 8 bases at V and 7 bases at J, with 17 bases in the middle. CDR3 in amino acids: CAGGGVIGTQYF. For the CDR3, the DNA is TGTGCCGGAGGTGGGGTGATAGGGACCCAGTACTTC.

This clone appeared a single time. This chain joins TRBV7-9 and TRBJ2-3; 8 bases map to TRBD2. V shed 5 bases, J shed 4 bases, and the junction held 20 bases outside the gene matches. Germline V CDR1 and CDR2: SEHNR, FQNEAQ (reference sequence). The CDR3 is 19 amino acids. Written as DNA, the CDR3 is TGTGCCAGCAGCCCAGGCACCGGAGTATCGCTAGCGGGCCCAGATACGCAGTATTTT. This translates into CASSPGTGVSLAGPDTQYF.

The chain combines TRBV3-1 (or the pseudogene TRBV3-2) with TRBJ1-2; TRBD1 might be the D (5 bases). This CDR3 is 15 amino acids long. Trimming stripped 4 bases from V and 3 bases from J, with 15 bases between. The germline V gene encodes CDR1 LGHDT and CDR2 YNNKEL (reference sequence). The DNA of the CDR3 is TGTGCCAGCAGCCGCCTCGACGGGGGAGACTATGGCTACACCTTC. Translated: CASSRLDGGDYGYTF.

V gene TRBV7-8 combines with J gene TRBJ1-5; TRBD1 matches 9 bases. This CDR3 is built from 16 residues. CDR1 SGHVS and CDR2 FQNEAQ come from the germline V gene. J was trimmed by 11 bases and V by 1 base; bases with no gene match: 12. Here the CDR3 DNA reads TGTGCCAGCAGCTTAGGGTCGGCCGGGACAGGGATGTCCCAGCATTTT. Protein: CASSLGSAGTGMSQHF.

The table lists this clone with a count of one. The chain links TRBV19 to TRBJ1-2, with 7 bases that match TRBD1. This CDR3 is built from 14 residues. The germline V gene has CDR1 LNHDA and CDR2 SQIVND (reference sequence). J lost 4 bases, V lost 6 bases, and 8 bases had no gene match. The CDR3 protein is CASRETGITYGYTF. The CDR3 DNA sequence: TGTGCCAGTAGGGAGACAGGGATTACCTATGGCTACACCTTC.